The 5 T cell receptor beta chains given below trace back to one sample, sequenced in a study of control samples from healthy donors and cancer patients. Profiling relied on immunoSEQ multiplex PCR, and the TCRdb table lists in-frame clones only, not all of them. Among more than 140,000 clones listed, 91% were seen once. The source material was blood. These receptors were collected from a man aged 18 to 35 in good health.

This clone is a singleton in its sample. The chain combines TRBV29-1 with TRBJ2-2; 12 nucleotides match TRBD2. Germline V gene lookup returns CDR1 SQVTM and CDR2 ANQGSEA. This CDR3 is built from 14 residues. The junction had 1 base not matched to a gene; V was cut back by 3 bases and J by 5 bases. The CDR3 nucleotides read TGCAGCGTTGATACTAGCGGGGGGACCGGGGAGCTGTTTTTT. Translated: CSVDTSGGTGELFF.

The V call is TRBV19, the J call TRBJ1-5, with TRBD1 matching over 9 bases. With V trimmed by 3 bases and J by 1 base, 4 bases remained unmatched. The CDR3 spans 16 residues. The germline V gene has CDR1 LNHDA and CDR2 SQIVND (reference sequence). The CDR3 coding sequence is TGTGCCAGTAGTATGGGGACAGGGAAGAGCAATCAGCCCCAGCATTTT. This translates into CASSMGTGKSNQPQHF.

The V call is TRBV11-1, the J call TRBJ1-3; D gene uncertain. This CDR3 spans 13 amino acids. CDR1 and CDR2 (germline): SGHAT, FQDESV (reference sequence). The V gene lost 5 bases and the J gene lost 2 bases, with 7 bases spanning the gap. This CDR3 is CASSLRTGNTIYF. CDR3 DNA: TGTGCCAGCAGCCTACGAACTGGAAACACCATATATTTT.

The chain has TRBV5-4 and TRBJ1-2, with D perhaps TRBD1 (5 bases). The CDR3 covers 13 residues. Germline-derived CDR1 and CDR2 are SGHNT and YYREEE (reference sequence). V lost 5 bases to trimming and J lost 2 bases, with 10 bases between them. The DNA of the CDR3 is TGTGCCAGCAGACGTGGGGGGAACTATGGCTACACCTTC. Protein sequence: CASRRGGNYGYTF.

The chain is built from TRBV29-1 and TRBJ1-2; 7 bases align to TRBD1. The CDR3 has 13 amino acids. J was trimmed by 6 bases and V by 0 bases; bases with no gene match: 4. Germline CDR1 SQVTM, CDR2 ANQGSEA. The CDR3: CSVEETQGNGYTF. The CDR3 DNA sequence: TGCAGCGTTGAAGAAACACAGGGGAATGGCTACACCTTC.